This T cell receptor (beta chain) was sequenced for a study of blood T cell repertoires in COVID-19. Across the study: From T cells, B-cell-depleted T cells, or PBMCs came the material, which was cDNA or gDNA.

TCRdb's copy holds only in-frame clones and misses some; the assay was immunoSEQ multiplex PCR. Among 280,000 or so clones listed, approximately 85% were seen once. CDR3 length equals 11 residues. Germline CDR1 SGHVS, CDR2 FQNEAQ. The V end was cut by 5 bases, the J end by 7 bases, with 9 bases between. This clone was recorded only once. The sequenced material came from PBMCs or T cells enriched from blood (not recorded which). The receptor comes from a man aged 25-40 years who had recovered from COVID-19. This chain joins TRBV7-8 and TRBJ2-7; D is uncertain. The DNA of the CDR3 is TGTGCCAGCAGCCAGACGCGGGAGCAGTACTTC. This codes for CASSQTREQYF.